These 3 T cell receptor beta chains were all obtained from the same sample, sequenced in a study of T cells in Graves' hyperthyroidism and ophthalmopathy. Amplified TCR beta CDR3 regions came from RNA transcripts. The HTBI set primed first-round TCR CDR3 RT-PCR. TCRdb reanalysed the multiplex PCR reads using MiXCR and keeps one entry per CDR3 protein. The sample lists roughly 710,000 distinct CDR3 sequences; 30% to 40% were seen once. Sequenced sample: blood. The receptors stem from a woman between 35 and 50 years old with Graves' hyperthyroidism.

The table lists this clonotype with a few counts. The CDR3 reads CASRTDTTNEKLFF. The CDR3 nucleotides are TGTGCCAGTAGGACGGACACAACTAATGAAAAACTGTTTTTT. The chain joins TRBV19 to TRBJ1-4, with a tentative D call TRBD1 (5 bases). Germline CDR1 reads LNHDA; CDR2 reads SQIVND (reference sequence). V dropped 6 bases and J dropped 0 bases, with 8 bases sitting between them. The CDR3 loop spans 14 amino acids.

Ten or more counts support this clonotype. V usage is TRBV6-6 and J usage is TRBJ1-1; D remains ambiguous. Germline CDR1 and CDR2: MNHNY and SVGAGI (reference sequence). Trimming took off 6 bases at V and 8 bases at J, with 13 bases between the two ends. The CDR3 consists of 12 residues. The CDR3 DNA reads TGTGCCAGCAGCCCCACCGCATTAGAAGCTTTCTTT. It yields the protein CASSPTALEAFF.

This clonotype is labeled medium-sized. The chain employs TRBV29-1 and TRBJ1-5; maybe TRBD1 (6 bases). V was trimmed by 4 bases and J by 7 bases, leaving 17 bases between them. The CDR3 consists of 14 residues. Germline assignment: CDR1 SQVTM and CDR2 ANQGSEA. CDR3 DNA sequence: TGCAGCGTTGGGGCAGACAGGAAAGGGCAGCCCCAGCATTTT. As protein: CSVGADRKGQPQHF.